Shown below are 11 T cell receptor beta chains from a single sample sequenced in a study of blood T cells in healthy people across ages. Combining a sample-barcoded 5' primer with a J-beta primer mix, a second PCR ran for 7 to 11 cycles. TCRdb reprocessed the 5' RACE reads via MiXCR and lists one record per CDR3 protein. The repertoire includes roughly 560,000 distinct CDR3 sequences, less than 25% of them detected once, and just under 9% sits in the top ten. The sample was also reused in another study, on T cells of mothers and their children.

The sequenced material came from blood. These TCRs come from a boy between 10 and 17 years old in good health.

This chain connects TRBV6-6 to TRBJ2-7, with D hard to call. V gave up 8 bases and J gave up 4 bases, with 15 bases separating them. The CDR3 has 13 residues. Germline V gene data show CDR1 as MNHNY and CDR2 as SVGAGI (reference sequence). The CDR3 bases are TGTGCCAGCCGATGGTGGCACGATTACGAGCAGTACTTC. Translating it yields CASRWWHDYEQYF.

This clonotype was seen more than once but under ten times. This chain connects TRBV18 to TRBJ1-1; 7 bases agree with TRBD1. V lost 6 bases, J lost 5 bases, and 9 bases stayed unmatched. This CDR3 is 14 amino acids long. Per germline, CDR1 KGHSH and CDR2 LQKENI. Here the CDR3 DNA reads TGTGCCAGCTCGCGCGGCAGGGGGATAACTGAAGCTTTCTTT. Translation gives CASSRGRGITEAFF.

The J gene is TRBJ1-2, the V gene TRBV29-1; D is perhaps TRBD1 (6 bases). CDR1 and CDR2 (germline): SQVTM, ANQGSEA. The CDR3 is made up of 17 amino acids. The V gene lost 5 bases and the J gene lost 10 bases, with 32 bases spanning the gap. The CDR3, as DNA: TGCAGCGTTACCAAGGCCGGGACAAGTATTCGTCTATGGGACTACACCTTC. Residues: CSVTKAGTSIRLWDYTF.

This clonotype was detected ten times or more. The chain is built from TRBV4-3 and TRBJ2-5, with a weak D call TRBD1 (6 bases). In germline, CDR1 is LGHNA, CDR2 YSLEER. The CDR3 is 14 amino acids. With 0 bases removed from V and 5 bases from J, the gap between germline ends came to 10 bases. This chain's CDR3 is CASSQDGQWETQYF. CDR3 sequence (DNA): TGCGCCAGCAGCCAAGATGGACAGTGGGAGACCCAGTACTTC.

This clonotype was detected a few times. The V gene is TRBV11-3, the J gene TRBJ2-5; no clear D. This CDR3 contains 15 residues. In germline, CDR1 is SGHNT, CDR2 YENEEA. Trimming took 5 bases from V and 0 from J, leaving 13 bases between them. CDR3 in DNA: TGTGCCAGCAGCCTCGGACGGAAGTACCAAGAGACCCAGTACTTC. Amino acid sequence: CASSLGRKYQETQYF.

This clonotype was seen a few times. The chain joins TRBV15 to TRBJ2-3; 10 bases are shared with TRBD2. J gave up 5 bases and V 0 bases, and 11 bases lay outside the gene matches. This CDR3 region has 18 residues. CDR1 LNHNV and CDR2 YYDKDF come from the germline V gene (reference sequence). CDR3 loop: CATSRDQSSGSLVDTQYF. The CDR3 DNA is TGTGCCACCAGCAGAGACCAATCTAGCGGGAGTCTGGTAGATACGCAGTATTTT.

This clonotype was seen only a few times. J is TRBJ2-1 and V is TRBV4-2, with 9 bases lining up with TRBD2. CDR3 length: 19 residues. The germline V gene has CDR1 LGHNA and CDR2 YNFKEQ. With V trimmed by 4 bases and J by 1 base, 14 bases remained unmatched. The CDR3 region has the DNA TGTGCCAGCAGCCGAGAAGACATTCCTAGCGGGATTTCCTACAATGAGCAGTTCTTC. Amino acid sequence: CASSREDIPSGISYNEQFF.

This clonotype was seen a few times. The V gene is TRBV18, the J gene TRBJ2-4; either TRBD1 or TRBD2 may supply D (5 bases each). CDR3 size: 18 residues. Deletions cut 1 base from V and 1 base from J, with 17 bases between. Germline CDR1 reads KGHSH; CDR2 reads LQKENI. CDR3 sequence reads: CASSPLGDRAAAKNIQYF. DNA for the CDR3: TGTGCCAGCTCACCACTAGGGGACCGCGCTGCGGCCAAAAACATTCAGTACTTC.

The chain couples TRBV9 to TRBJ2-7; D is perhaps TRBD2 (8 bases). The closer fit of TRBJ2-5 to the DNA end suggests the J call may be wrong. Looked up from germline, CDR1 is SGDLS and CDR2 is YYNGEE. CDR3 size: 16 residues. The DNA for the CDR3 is TGTGCCAGCAGCGTAGCTACCGGGAGGGGACAGGAGACCCAGTACTTC. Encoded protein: CASSVATGRGQETQYF.

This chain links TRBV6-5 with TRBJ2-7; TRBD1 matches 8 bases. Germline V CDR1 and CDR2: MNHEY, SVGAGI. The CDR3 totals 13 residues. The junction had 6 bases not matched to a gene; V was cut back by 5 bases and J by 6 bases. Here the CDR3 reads CASSITDRGEQYF. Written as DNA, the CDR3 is TGTGCCAGCAGTATCACCGACAGGGGCGAGCAGTACTTC.

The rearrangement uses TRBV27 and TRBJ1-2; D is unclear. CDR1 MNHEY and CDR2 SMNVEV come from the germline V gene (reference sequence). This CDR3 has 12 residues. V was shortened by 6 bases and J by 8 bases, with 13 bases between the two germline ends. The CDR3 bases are TGTGCCAGCAGCCAACGTGGAGACGGCTACACCTTC. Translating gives CASSQRGDGYTF.